These T cell receptor beta chains were read from a single sample in a study of cytomegalovirus exposure and HLA in healthy donors. The data were produced by immunoSEQ multiplex PCR, yet TCRdb's version contains in-frame clones alone and is incomplete. Of about 200,000 clones listed, 83% are singletons. Input material: PBMCs. These receptors all stem from a girl between 5 and 17 years old in good health and CMV-seronegative. CDR3s include the opening cysteine and the closing phenylalanine or tryptophan. A D gene is named only where the DNA matches it firmly. Clone size appears in some rows only: once, few, many, or a class for an expanded clone.

.	once	TRBV5-6	TRBJ2-5	CASSVPGAMSETQYF	TGTGCCAGCAGCGTGCCAGGGGCGATGTCTGAGACCCAGTACTTC
.	.	TRBV6-6	TRBJ1-1	CASSRELNTEAFF	TGTGCCAGCAGCCGAGAACTAAACACTGAAGCTTTCTTT
.	.	TRBV11-2	TRBJ1-4	CASSPRLTGRGNEKLFF	TGTGCCAGCAGCCCGAGGTTGACGGGTCGGGGTAATGAAAAACTGTTTTTT
TRBD1	few	TRBV6-6	TRBJ1-5	CASGESRGNQPQHF	TGTGCCAGCGGTGAGAGCAGGGGGAATCAGCCCCAGCATTTT
.	few	TRBV7-2	TRBJ2-5	CASSLGLEETQYF	TGTGCCAGCAGCTTAGGTCTAGAAGAGACCCAGTACTTC
TRBD2	.	TRBV28	TRBJ2-3	CASSLPTSGSTDTQYF	TGTGCCAGCAGTCTCCCAACTAGCGGAAGCACAGATACGCAGTATTTT
.	few	TRBV18	TRBJ2-5	CASSPAGVETQYF	TGTGCCAGCTCACCTGCAGGGGTGGAGACCCAGTACTTC
TRBD1	once	TRBV18	TRBJ1-5	CASSRTGTGTRSQHF	TGTGCCAGCTCACGAACCGGGACAGGGACAAGGTCCCAGCATTTT
TRBD2	few	TRBV7-9	TRBJ2-5	CANLAGQETQYF	TGTGCCAACCTAGCGGGGCAAGAGACCCAGTACTTC
.	.	TRBV9	TRBJ2-3	CASSVVSSTDTQYF	TGTGCCAGCAGCGTAGTATCCAGCACAGATACGCAGTATTTT
TRBD1	.	TRBV5-1	TRBJ2-1	CASSLGRDRGYYNEQFF	TGCGCCAGCAGCTTGGGCCGGGACAGGGGGTACTACAATGAGCAGTTCTTC
.	.	TRBV7-9	TRBJ1-5	CASSSVGQGGNQPQHF	TGTGCCAGCAGCTCCGTGGGGCAGGGTGGCAATCAGCCCCAGCATTTT
TRBD2	.	TRBV5-1	TRBJ2-1	CASSLDGTSGGNEQFF	TGCGCCAGCAGCTTGGACGGGACTAGCGGGGGGAATGAGCAGTTCTTC
.	.	TRBV4-1	TRBJ2-7	CASSQDDAGLGAKQYF	TGCGCCAGCAGCCAAGATGACGCCGGGCTGGGAGCTAAGCAGTACTTC
.	.	TRBV5-6	TRBJ1-1	CASSLGRGTEAFF	TGTGCCAGCAGCTTGGGCAGGGGCACTGAAGCTTTCTTT
TRBD2	.	TRBV5-4	TRBJ2-1	CASSLALGGGPYNEQFF	TGTGCCAGCAGCTTGGCGCTCGGGGGGGGACCCTACAATGAGCAGTTCTTC
.	.	TRBV6-1	TRBJ2-2	CASRPDSLGELFF	TGTGCCAGCAGACCGGACTCTTTGGGAGAGCTGTTTTTT
TRBD1	few	TRBV5-1	TRBJ1-2	CASSRGQGHLENYGYTF	TGCGCCAGCAGCCGGGGACAGGGACACCTCGAGAACTATGGCTACACCTTC
TRBD2	once	TRBV7-3	TRBJ2-5	CASSLTGTSGETQYF	TGTGCCAGCAGCCTAACCGGGACTAGCGGAGAGACCCAGTACTTC
TRBD1	few	TRBV7-9	TRBJ1-2	CASSLGTGPYGYTF	TGTGCCAGCAGCTTAGGGACAGGGCCTTATGGCTACACCTTC
.	.	TRBV6-1	TRBJ2-1	CASSVSEGEQFF	TGTGCCAGCAGTGTTTCGGAGGGTGAGCAGTTCTTC
TRBD2	.	TRBV9	TRBJ2-3	CASSVTSVLGTDTQYF	TGTGCCAGCAGCGTAACTAGCGTCCTGGGCACAGATACGCAGTATTTT
TRBD1	.	TRBV19	TRBJ1-6	CASSKGGQGNNSPLHF	TGTGCCAGTAGTAAGGGGGGACAGGGCAATAATTCACCCCTCCACTTT
.	few	TRBV6-5	TRBJ1-5	CASGDGGSNQPQHF	TGTGCCAGCGGGGACGGGGGATCTAATCAGCCCCAGCATTTT
.	.	TRBV27	TRBJ1-3	CASSLSTGSGNTIYF	TGTGCCAGCAGTTTATCCACAGGGTCTGGAAACACCATATATTTT
.	.	TRBV12-1	TRBJ1-1	CASSFFIVPPGGGTEAFF	TGTGCCAGCAGCTTTTTTATCGTCCCCCCGGGGGGCGGGACTGAAGCTTTCTTT
TRBD2	once	TRBV6-4	TRBJ2-3	CASSLAGEGTDTQYF	TGTGCCAGCAGCCTAGCGGGAGAAGGCACAGATACGCAGTATTTT
.	.	TRBV14	TRBJ1-1	CASSQDWTNEAFF	TGTGCCAGCTCCCAAGACTGGACAAATGAAGCTTTCTTT
.	.	TRBV19	TRBJ2-1	CASRPSSGSSYNEQFF	TGTGCCAGTAGACCCTCAAGCGGGTCCTCCTACAATGAGCAGTTCTTC
TRBD2	.	TRBV19	TRBJ2-1	CASATLAGATYNEQFF	TGTGCCAGCGCTACTCTAGCGGGGGCTACCTACAATGAGCAGTTCTTC
TRBD1	few	TRBV19	TRBJ1-1	CASSSYRGNTEAFF	TGTGCCAGTAGTTCATACAGGGGGAACACTGAAGCTTTCTTT
.	.	TRBV9	TRBJ2-2	CASSPNPGVAGELFF	TGTGCCAGCAGCCCTAATCCAGGGGTGGCCGGGGAGCTGTTTTTT
.	.	TRBV29-1	TRBJ1-1	CSVFIRGGTEAFF	TGCAGCGTCTTCATCCGGGGAGGCACTGAAGCTTTCTTT
TRBD2	.	TRBV28	TRBJ2-5	CASSQALAGVETQYF	TGTGCCAGCTCGCAGGCGCTAGCGGGAGTAGAGACCCAGTACTTC
TRBD2	.	TRBV4-1	TRBJ2-1	CASSQPGTSGVLNEQFF	TGCGCCAGCAGCCAGCCTGGGACTAGCGGAGTACTCAATGAGCAGTTCTTC
.	few	TRBV4-3	TRBJ2-3	CASSQVAGGTEYF	.
TRBD1	.	TRBV19	TRBJ1-2	CASSSGQGEYYGYTF	TGTGCCAGTAGTTCTGGACAGGGAGAGTACTATGGCTACACCTTC
.	.	TRBV28	TRBJ2-7	CASGRVYEQYF	TGTGCCAGCGGCAGGGTCTACGAGCAGTACTTC
.	.	TRBV18	TRBJ1-1	CASSSGGGKNTEAFF	TGTGCCAGCTCAAGCGGGGGGGGAAAGAACACTGAAGCTTTCTTT
.	.	TRBV30	TRBJ2-3	CAWRAYNTQYF	TGTGCCTGGAGGGCTTATAATACGCAGTATTTT
TRBD1	.	TRBV28	TRBJ1-3	CASSRQGTGNTIYF	TGTGCCAGCAGCCGACAGGGAACTGGAAACACCATATATTTT
.	.	TRBV19	TRBJ1-1	CASSTGFMNTEAFF	TGTGCCAGTAGTACAGGGTTTATGAACACTGAAGCTTTCTTT
.	.	TRBV7-6	TRBJ1-3	CASSLSGNTIYF	TGTGCCAGCAGCCTCTCTGGAAACACCATATATTTT
.	many	TRBV28	TRBJ1-1	CASSFEDMSEAFF	TGTGCCAGCAGTTTTGAGGATATGTCTGAAGCTTTCTTT
.	.	TRBV6-6	TRBJ2-7	CASSGRTTTSYEQYF	TGTGCCAGCAGTGGGAGGACTACAACATCCTACGAGCAGTACTTC
TRBD2	.	TRBV28	TRBJ2-3	CASSQTRRGDTQYF	TGTGCCAGCAGTCAAACCCGGCGGGGGGATACGCAGTATTTT
TRBD1	.	TRBV7-2	TRBJ2-3	CASSPGTGVLGTDTQYF	TGTGCCAGCAGCCCCGGGACAGGGGTTCTTGGCACAGATACGCAGTATTTT
.	.	TRBV10-3	TRBJ2-7	CASTKGNGASEQYF	TGTGCCAGTACGAAAGGGAATGGGGCTTCCGAGCAGTACTTC
.	.	TRBV7-9	TRBJ1-6	CASTRDEEPNSPLHF	TGTGCCAGCACCCGTGATGAGGAGCCGAATTCACCCCTCCACTTT
TRBD1	once	TRBV5-1	TRBJ1-5	CASSPGDRAGQPQHF	TGCGCCAGCAGCCCGGGGGACAGGGCTGGCCAGCCCCAGCATTTT
.	.	TRBV6-1	TRBJ1-5	CASSGQVYNNQPQHF	TGTGCCAGCAGTGGACAGGTATACAACAATCAGCCCCAGCATTTT
.	.	TRBV19	TRBJ1-5	CASTTLGALTYSNQPQHF	TGTGCCAGTACCACCCTGGGAGCCCTTACTTATAGCAATCAGCCCCAGCATTTT
.	.	TRBV2	TRBJ2-5	CASSDFGEETQYF	TGTGCCAGCAGTGATTTCGGGGAAGAGACCCAGTACTTC
.	once	TRBV6-5	TRBJ2-1	CASRRERRHNEQFF	TGTGCCAGCCGACGGGAGCGGAGACACAATGAGCAGTTCTTC
.	.	TRBV6-6	TRBJ1-1	CASSYIEVMEAFF	TGTGCCAGCAGTTATATTGAGGTTATGGAAGCTTTCTTT
.	once	TRBV5-4	TRBJ2-7	CASSLGGAAYEQYF	TGTGCCAGCAGCTTAGGAGGGGCAGCCTACGAGCAGTACTTC
TRBD1	.	TRBV7-2	TRBJ1-5	CASSKTGTGGNQPQHF	TGTGCCAGCAGCAAAACGGGGACAGGGGGCAATCAGCCCCAGCATTTT
.	.	TRBV2	TRBJ2-3	CASTGPALSTDTQYF	TGTGCCAGCACTGGCCCCGCCCTGAGCACAGATACGCAGTATTTT
TRBD1	.	TRBV9	TRBJ1-4	CASSVNRQGNEKLFF	TGTGCCAGCAGCGTAAATAGACAGGGGAATGAAAAACTGTTTTTT